This T cell receptor beta chain was profiled in a study of blood T cell repertoires in COVID-19. Study-level background: Whether acute or convalescent, the COVID-19 samples came from the United States, Italy and Spain. T cells, B-cell-depleted T cells, or PBMCs provided the cDNA or gDNA that served as material.

Recruited during active infection, patients (from Seattle) were subsequently followed longitudinally. V dropped 3 bases and J dropped 0 bases, with 14 bases sitting between them. CDR3 size: 16 residues. Germline V lookup: CDR1 LNHDA, CDR2 SQIVND (reference sequence). In the source study's methods: Scientists estimated how many nucleated cells there were by amplifying reference gene primers. Sequenced by immunoSEQ multiplex PCR; TCRdb stores in-frame clones only, minus some. V and J calls plus clone size are reproduced from that table; the DNA served to infer D and trimming. The sample shows 150,000 to 200,000 clones, more than 75% of them seen only once.

The sequence came from an older woman with COVID-19, enrolled during active disease. The chain combines TRBV19 with TRBJ1-1, with no clear D. The source material was peripheral blood. The CDR3 reads CASSISGGRMNTEAFF. Written as DNA, the CDR3 is TGTGCCAGTAGTATTTCGGGAGGACGGATGAACACTGAAGCTTTCTTT.